The TCR beta chain described here comes from a study of beta chain features in type 1 diabetes. Overall study results and limits: Moderate but significant shortening of TCRB CDR3s was recorded in all four CD4+ subsets from Type 1 diabetes patients. Patients' naive, central memory and regulatory TCRB repertoires appeared more alike than those of healthy donors.

Researchers reported sorting CD4+ naive, central memory, regulatory and stem cell-like memory cells via CD45RO/CCR7/CD25/CD127/CD95/CD27. A note on this clone: The antigen is not known.

The study reverse transcribed the entire isolated RNA, so it sequenced expressed TCRB transcripts. Clones were sequenced by immunoSEQ multiplex PCR, and TCRdb holds only the in-frame ones, with some missing. The profile shows approximately 730,000 clones, roughly 13% of them singletons. J gave up 0 bases and V 4 bases, and 6 bases lay outside the gene matches. Per the germline V gene, CDR1 is SGDLS and CDR2 is YYNGEE. The CDR3 loop spans 15 amino acids. Sequenced: naive CD4+ T cells from blood. The clonotype originates from a man younger than 35 with type 1 diabetes. The chain couples TRBV9 to TRBJ1-1; 7 bases agree with TRBD1. In DNA, the CDR3 is TGTGCCAGCAGCTCGGGACAGCCCATGAACACTGAAGCTTTCTTT. Amino acids: CASSSGQPMNTEAFF.